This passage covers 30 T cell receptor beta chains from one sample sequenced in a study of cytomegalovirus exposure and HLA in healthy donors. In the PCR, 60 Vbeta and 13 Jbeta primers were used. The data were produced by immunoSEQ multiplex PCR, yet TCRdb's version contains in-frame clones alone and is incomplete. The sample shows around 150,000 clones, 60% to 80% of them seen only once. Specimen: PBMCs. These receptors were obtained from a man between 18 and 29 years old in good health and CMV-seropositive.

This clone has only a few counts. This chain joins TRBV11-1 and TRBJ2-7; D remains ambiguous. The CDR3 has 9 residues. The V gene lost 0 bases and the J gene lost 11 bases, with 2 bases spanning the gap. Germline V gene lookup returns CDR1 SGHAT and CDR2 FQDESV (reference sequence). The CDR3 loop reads CASSLAEYV. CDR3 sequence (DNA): TGTGCCAGCAGCTTAGCCGAGTACGTC.

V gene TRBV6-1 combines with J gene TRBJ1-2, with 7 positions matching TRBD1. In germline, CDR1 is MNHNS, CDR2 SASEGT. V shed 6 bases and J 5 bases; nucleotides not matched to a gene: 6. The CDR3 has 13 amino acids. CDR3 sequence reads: CASSATGEYGYTF. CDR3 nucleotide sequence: TGTGCCAGCAGCGCAACAGGGGAATATGGCTACACCTTC.

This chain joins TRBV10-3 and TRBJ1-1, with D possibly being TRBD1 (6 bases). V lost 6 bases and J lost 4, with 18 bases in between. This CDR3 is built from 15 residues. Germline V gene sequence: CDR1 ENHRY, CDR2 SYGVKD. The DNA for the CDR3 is TGTGCCATCAGGGCGTCCCAGGGAGGGGGCACTGAAGCTTTCTTT. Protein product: CAIRASQGGGTEAFF.

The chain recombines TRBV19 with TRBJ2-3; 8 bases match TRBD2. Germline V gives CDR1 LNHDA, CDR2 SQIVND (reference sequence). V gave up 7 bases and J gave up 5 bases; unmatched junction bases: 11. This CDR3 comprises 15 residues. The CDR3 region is CASNPGAGGLDTQYF. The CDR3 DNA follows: TGTGCCAGTAACCCCGGGGCGGGAGGTTTAGATACGCAGTATTTT.

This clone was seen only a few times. In DNA, the CDR3 is TGTGCCAGCAGTGCGACAGGGGGCTACGAGCAGTACGTC. Translated: CASSATGGYEQYV. The chain combines TRBV27 with TRBJ2-7, with 9 bases lining up with TRBD1. The CDR3 has 13 residues. The germline gives CDR1 MNHEY, CDR2 SMNVEV (reference sequence). J lost 3 bases, V lost 5 bases, and 2 bases had no gene match.

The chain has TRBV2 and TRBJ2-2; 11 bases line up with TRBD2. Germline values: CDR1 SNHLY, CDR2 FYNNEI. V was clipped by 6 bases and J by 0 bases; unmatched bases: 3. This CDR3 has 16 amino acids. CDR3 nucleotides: TGTGCCAGCAGACAACTAGCGGGGGCGAACACCGGGGAGCTGTTTTTT. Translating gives CASRQLAGANTGELFF. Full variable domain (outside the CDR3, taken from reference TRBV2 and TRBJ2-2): EPEVTQTPSHQVTQMGQEVILRCVPISNHLYFYWYRQILGQKVEFLVSFYNNEISEKSEIFDDQFSVERPDGSNFTLKIRSTKLEDSAMYFCASRQLAGANTGELFFGEGSRLTVL.

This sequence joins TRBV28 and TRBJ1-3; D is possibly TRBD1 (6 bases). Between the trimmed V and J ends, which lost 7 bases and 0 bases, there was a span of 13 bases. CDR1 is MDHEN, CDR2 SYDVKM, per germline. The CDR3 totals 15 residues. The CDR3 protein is CASKGRDTSGNTIYF. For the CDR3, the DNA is TGTGCCAGCAAGGGGAGGGACACCTCTGGAAACACCATATATTTT. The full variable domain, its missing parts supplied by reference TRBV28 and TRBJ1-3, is DVKVTQSSRYLVKRTGEKVFLECVQDMDHENMFWYRQDPGLGLRLIYFSYDVKMKEKGDIPEGYSVSREKKERFSLILESASTNQTSMYLCASKGRDTSGNTIYFGEGSWLTVV.

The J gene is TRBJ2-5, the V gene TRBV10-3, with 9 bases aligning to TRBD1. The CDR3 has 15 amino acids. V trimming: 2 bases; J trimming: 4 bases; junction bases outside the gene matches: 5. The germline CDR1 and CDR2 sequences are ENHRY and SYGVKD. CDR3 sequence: CAISERDRERETQYF. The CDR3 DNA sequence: TGTGCCATCAGTGAGCGGGACAGGGAGAGAGAGACCCAGTACTTC.

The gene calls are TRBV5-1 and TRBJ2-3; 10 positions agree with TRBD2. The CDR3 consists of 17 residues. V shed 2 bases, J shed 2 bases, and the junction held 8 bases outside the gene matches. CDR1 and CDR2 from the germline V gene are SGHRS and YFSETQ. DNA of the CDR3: TGCGCCAGCAGCTTTTCCCTAACTAGCGGGGTCACAGATACGCAGTATTTT. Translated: CASSFSLTSGVTDTQYF.

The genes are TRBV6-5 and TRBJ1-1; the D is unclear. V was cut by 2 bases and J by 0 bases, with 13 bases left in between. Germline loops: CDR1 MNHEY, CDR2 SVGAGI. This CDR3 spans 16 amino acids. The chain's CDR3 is CASSYPLPRMNTEAFF. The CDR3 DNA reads TGTGCCAGCAGTTACCCTCTACCGAGGATGAACACTGAAGCTTTCTTT.

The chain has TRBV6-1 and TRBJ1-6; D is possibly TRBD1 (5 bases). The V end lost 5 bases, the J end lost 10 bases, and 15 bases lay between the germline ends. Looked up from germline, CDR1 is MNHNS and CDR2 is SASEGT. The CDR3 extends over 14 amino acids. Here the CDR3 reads CASSRTGKDSPLHF. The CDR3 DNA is TGTGCCAGCAGTAGAACAGGAAAAGACTCACCCCTCCACTTT.

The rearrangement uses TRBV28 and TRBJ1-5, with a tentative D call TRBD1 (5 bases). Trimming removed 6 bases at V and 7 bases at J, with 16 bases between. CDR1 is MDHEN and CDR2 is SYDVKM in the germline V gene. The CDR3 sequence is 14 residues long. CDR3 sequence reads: CASSRDSRGQPQHF. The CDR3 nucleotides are TGTGCCAGCAGCCGGGACTCCCGAGGGCAGCCCCAGCATTTT.

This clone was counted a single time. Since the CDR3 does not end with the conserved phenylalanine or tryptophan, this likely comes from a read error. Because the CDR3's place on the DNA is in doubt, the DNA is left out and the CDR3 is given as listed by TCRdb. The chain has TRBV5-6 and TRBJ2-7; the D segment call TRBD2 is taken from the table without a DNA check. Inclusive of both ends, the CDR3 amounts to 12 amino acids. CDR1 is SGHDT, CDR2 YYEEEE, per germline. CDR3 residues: CASSCRWASVSS.

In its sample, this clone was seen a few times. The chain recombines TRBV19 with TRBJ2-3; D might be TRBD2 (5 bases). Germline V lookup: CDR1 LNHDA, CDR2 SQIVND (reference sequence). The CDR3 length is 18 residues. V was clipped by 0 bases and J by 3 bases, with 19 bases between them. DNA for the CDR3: TGTGCCAGTAGTATAGAGTCCTGGACTTCGCAGGAAACAGATACGCAGTATTTT. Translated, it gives CASSIESWTSQETDTQYF.

This chain's CDR3 is CASSPRTRETGGNTEAFF. CDR3 DNA sequence: TGTGCCAGCAGCCCTCGTACCCGAGAGACAGGGGGGAACACTGAAGCTTTCTTT. The chain employs TRBV7-8 and TRBJ1-1, with 9 nucleotides matching TRBD1. After removal of 5 bases from V and 1 base from J, the junction contained 14 bases not matched to a gene. CDR3 length: 18 amino acids. Germline V lookup: CDR1 SGHVS, CDR2 FQNEAQ.

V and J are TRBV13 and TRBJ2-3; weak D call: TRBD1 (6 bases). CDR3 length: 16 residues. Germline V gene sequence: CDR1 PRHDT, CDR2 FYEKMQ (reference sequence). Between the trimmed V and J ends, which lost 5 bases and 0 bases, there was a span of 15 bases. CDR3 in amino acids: CASSASDSSSTDTQYF. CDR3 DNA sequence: TGTGCCAGCAGCGCTTCGGACAGTTCTAGCACAGATACGCAGTATTTT.

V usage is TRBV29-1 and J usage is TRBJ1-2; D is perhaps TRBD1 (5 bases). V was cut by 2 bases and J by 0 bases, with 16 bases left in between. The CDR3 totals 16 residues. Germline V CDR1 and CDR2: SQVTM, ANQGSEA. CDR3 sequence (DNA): TGCAGCGTTGAATGTGCTCGTACAGGATCTAACTATGGCTACACCTTC. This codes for CSVECARTGSNYGYTF.

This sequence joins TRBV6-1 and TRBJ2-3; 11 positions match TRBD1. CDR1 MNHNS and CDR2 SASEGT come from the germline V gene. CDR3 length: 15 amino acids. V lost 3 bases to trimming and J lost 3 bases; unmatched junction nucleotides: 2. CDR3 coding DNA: TGTGCCAGCAGTGAGGACAGGGGGCAAACAGATACGCAGTATTTT. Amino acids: CASSEDRGQTDTQYF.

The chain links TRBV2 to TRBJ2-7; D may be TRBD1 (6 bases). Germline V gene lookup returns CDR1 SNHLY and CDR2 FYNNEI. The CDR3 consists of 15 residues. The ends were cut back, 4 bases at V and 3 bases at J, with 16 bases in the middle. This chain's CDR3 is CASSANLDRRYEQYV. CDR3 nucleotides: TGTGCCAGCAGTGCTAATCTGGACAGACGCTACGAGCAGTACGTC.

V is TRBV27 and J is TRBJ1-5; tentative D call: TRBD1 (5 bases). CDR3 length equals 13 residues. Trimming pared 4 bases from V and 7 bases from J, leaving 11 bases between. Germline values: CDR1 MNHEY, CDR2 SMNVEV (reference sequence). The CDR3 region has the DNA TGTGCCAGCAGTTCGACAGCTCGCCAGCCCCAGCATTTT. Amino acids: CASSSTARQPQHF.

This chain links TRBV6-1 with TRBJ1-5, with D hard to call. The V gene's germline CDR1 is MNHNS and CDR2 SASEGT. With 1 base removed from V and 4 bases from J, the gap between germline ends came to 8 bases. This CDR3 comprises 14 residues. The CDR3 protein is CASSEGSLNQPQHF. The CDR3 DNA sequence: TGTGCCAGCAGTGAAGGATCGCTAAATCAGCCCCAGCATTTT.

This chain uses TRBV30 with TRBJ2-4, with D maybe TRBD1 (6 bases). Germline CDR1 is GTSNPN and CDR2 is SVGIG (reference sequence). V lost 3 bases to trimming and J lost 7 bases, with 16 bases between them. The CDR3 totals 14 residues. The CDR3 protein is CAWRQTGGFNIQYF. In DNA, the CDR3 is TGTGCCTGGAGACAGACAGGCGGGTTCAACATTCAGTACTTC.

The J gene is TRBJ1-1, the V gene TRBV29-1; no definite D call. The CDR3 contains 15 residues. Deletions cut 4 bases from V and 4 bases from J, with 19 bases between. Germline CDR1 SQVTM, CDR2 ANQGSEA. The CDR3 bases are TGCAGCGTTGCCGCTGAGCGACTACTGGGCACTGAAGCTTTCTTT. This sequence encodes CSVAAERLLGTEAFF.

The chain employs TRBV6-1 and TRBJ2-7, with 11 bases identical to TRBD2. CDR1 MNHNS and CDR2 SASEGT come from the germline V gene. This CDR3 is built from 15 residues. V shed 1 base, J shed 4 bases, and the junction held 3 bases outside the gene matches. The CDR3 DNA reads TGTGCCAGCAGTGAAGATAGCGGGGGGGCATACGAGCAGTACGTC. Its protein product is CASSEDSGGAYEQYV.

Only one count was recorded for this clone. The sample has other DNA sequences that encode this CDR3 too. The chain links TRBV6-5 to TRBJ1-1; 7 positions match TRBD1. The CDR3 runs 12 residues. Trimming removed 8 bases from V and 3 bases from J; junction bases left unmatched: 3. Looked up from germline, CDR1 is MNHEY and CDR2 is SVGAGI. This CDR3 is CASSTGYTEAFF. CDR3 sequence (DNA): TGTGCCAGCTCGACAGGGTACACTGAAGCTTTCTTT.

CDR3 sequence reads: CASSPQQGATETQYF. In nucleotides, the CDR3 is TGTGCCAGCAGCCCCCAACAGGGGGCAACGGAGACCCAGTACTTC. The genes are TRBV5-4 and TRBJ2-5, with 9 bases aligning to TRBD1. This CDR3 comprises 15 residues. Germline CDR1 SGHNT, CDR2 YYREEE (reference sequence). With V trimmed by 4 bases and J by 5 bases, 9 bases remained unmatched.

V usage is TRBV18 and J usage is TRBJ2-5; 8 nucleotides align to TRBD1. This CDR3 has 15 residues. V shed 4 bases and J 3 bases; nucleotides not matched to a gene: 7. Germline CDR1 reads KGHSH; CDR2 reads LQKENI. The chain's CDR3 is CASSLLSTGEETQYF. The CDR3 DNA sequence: TGTGCCAGCTCACTCCTATCGACAGGGGAAGAGACCCAGTACTTC.

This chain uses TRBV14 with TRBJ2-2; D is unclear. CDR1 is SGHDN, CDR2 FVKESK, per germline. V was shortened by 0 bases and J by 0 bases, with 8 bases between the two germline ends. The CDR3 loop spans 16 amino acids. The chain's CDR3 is CASSQDRVPNTGELFF. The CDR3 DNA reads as TGTGCCAGCAGCCAAGATCGGGTTCCGAACACCGGGGAGCTGTTTTTT.

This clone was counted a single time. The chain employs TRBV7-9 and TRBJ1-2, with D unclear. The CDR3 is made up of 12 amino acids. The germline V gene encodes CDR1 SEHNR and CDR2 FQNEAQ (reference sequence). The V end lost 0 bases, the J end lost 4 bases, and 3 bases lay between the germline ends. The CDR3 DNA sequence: TGTGCCAGCAGCTTAGCCAGCTATGGCTACACCTTC. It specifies CASSLASYGYTF.

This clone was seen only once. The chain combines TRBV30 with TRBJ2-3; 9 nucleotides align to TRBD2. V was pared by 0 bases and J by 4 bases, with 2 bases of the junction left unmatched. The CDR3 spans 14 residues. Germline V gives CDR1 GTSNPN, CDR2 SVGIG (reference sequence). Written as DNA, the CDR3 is TGTGCCTGGAGTGTCGTAGCGGGAGCAGATACGCAGTATTTT. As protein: CAWSVVAGADTQYF.